What follows is one T cell receptor (beta chain) and its context. Its antigen is still unknown. This sample is part of a study of T cell repertoires in ileal Crohn's disease. The study's findings and limits: Active smokers at surgery had more clonal expansions than non-smokers.

Per sample, roughly 500 nanograms of biopsy DNA were TCRB immunosequenced. Sequencing was performed with immunoSEQ multiplex PCR; in TCRdb, only in-frame clones are kept and a portion is missing. This sample has more than 5,500 clones, with approximately 80% found just once. Trimming removed 0 bases from V and 7 bases from J, with 19 bases in between. The CDR3 covers 16 residues. Per the germline V gene, CDR1 is KGHSH and CDR2 is LQKENI. The clonotype was recovered from an adult with Crohn's disease. Specimen: ileal tissue. The genes are TRBV18 and TRBJ2-7; TRBD1 is a possible D gene (6 bases). This CDR3 reads CASSPPGNRERMEQYF. CDR3 sequence (DNA): TGTGCCAGCTCACCACCCGGTAACAGGGAAAGAATGGAGCAGTACTTC.